This T cell receptor beta chain was sequenced during a study of metastatic and nonmetastatic thyroid tumors. The study's findings and limits: It was reportedly found that TCR beta diversity was significantly higher in malignant thyroid tumors than in benign nodules, a difference seen in both blood and tumor samples.

The V end was cut by 1 base, the J end by 4 bases, with 8 bases between. The germline CDR1 and CDR2 sequences are SGHKS and YYEKEE (reference sequence). This CDR3 contains 13 residues. Not a single patient had been given any form of treatment at any point before undergoing thyroid surgery. This clone was recorded at least ten times. The antigen remains unidentified. Source study methods: A distant-metastasis classifier for papillary thyroid cancer was built using CDR3 differences across clinicopathological groups. TCRdb called clones again from the PCR reads with MiXCR. TCRdb assigned the V and J calls; the authors' analysis was not used. The table records some 33,000 clones, approximately 7% of them present only once.

The chain uses TRBV5-5 and TRBJ1-2, with D hard to call. The sample taken for sequencing was blood. This clonotype was obtained from a female donor with papillary thyroid cancer or a benign thyroid nodule (not recorded which). Some clones in this sample may be carry-over from other donors' samples. The CDR3 DNA sequence: TGTGCCAGCAGCTTGTCGACGGTCTATGGCTACACCTTC. Translated, it gives CASSLSTVYGYTF.